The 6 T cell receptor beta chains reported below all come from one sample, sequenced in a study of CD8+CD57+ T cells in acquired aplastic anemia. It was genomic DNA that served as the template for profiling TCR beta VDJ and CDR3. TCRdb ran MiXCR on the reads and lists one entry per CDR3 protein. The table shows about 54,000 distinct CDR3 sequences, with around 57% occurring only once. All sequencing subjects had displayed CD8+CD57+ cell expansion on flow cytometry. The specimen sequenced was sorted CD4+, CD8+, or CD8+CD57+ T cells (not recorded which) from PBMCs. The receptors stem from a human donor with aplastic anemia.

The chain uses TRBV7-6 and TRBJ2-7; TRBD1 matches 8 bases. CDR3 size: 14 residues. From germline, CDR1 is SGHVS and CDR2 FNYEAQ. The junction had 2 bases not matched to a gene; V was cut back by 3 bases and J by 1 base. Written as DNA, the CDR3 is TGTGCCAGCAGCTTCAGACAGGGGTCCTACGAGCAGTACTTC. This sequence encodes CASSFRQGSYEQYF.

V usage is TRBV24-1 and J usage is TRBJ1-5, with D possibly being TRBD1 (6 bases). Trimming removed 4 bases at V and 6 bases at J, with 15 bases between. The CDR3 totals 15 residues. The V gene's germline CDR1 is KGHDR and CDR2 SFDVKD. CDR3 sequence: CATSESTGGIQPQHF. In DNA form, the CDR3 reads TGTGCCACCAGTGAATCGACAGGTGGTATTCAGCCCCAGCATTTT.

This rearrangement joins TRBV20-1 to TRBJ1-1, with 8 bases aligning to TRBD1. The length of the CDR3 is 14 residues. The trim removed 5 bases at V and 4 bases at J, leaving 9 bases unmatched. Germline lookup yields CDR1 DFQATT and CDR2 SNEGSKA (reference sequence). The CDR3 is CSALNGQGRTEAFF. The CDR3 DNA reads TGCAGTGCTCTGAATGGACAGGGACGCACTGAAGCTTTCTTT.

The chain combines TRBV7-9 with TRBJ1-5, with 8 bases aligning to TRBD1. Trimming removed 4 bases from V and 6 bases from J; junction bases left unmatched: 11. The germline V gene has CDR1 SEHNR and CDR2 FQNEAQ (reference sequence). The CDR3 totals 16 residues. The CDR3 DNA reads TGTGCCAGCAGCTACCAGGGACAGGTAGGCGGTCAGCCCCAGCATTTT. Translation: CASSYQGQVGGQPQHF. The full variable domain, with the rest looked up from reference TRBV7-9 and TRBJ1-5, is DTGVSQNPRHKITKRGQNVTFRCDPISEHNRLYWYRQTLGQGPEFLTYFQNEAQLEKSRLLSDRFSAERPKGSFSTLEIQRTEQGDSAMYLCASSYQGQVGGQPQHFGDGTRLSIL.

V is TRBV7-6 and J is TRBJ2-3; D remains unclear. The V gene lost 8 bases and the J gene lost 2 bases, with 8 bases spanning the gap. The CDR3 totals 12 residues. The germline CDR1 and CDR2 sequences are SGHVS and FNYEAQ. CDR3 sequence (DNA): TGTGCCAGCGGGTCCATCACAGATACGCAGTATTTT. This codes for CASGSITDTQYF.

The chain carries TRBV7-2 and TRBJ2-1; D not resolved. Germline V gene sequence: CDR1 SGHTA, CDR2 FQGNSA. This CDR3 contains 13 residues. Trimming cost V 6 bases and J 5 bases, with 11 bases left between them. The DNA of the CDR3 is TGTGCCAGCAGTGACTCGGAGAACAATGAGCAGTTCTTC. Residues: CASSDSENNEQFF.